This TCR beta chain was captured in a study of T cell responses to AZD1222 COVID-19 vaccine. The assay was immunoSEQ multiplex PCR, and TCRdb's table has in-frame clones only and misses some. The sample carries 98,000 or so clones, 88% recorded once. The V end was cut by 7 bases, the J end by 2 bases, with 9 bases between. Germline lookup yields CDR1 MDHEN and CDR2 SYDVKM. This CDR3 has 12 residues. For this clone: Its matching antigen is unknown.

Pooling covered second doses at about 4 or about 12 weeks. Findings and caveats of the study: Females made up more of the donors, who were largely white British, and clonal diversity may have come out too low. Two AZD1222 doses significantly raised spike-specific TCR breadth and depth over controls. Baseline antibody screening turned up just a handful of seropositive AZD1222 recipients.

The chain uses TRBV28 and TRBJ2-7; no clear D gene. This receptor was identified in an adult who received the AZD1222 COVID-19 vaccine. Source: peripheral blood, taken 28 days after the second AZD1222 dose. The CDR3 sequence is CASMDEAYEQYF. In DNA form, the CDR3 reads TGTGCCAGCATGGATGAGGCCTACGAGCAGTACTTC.